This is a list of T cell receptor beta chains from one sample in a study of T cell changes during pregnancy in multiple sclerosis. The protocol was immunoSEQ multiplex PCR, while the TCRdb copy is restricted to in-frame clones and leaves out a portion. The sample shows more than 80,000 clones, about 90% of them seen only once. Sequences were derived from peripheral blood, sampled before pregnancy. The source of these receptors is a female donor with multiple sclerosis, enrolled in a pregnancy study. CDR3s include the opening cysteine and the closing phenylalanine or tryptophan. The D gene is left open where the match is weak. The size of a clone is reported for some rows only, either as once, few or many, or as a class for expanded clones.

TGCGCCAGCAGCTTTAACAATGAGCAGTTCTTC CASSFNNEQFF 11 NA TRBV5-1 NA TRBJ2-1
TGTGCCAGCAGCCGAAACAGGGTAAGCAATCAGCCCCAGCATTTT CASSRNRVSNQPQHF 15 NA TRBV27 NA TRBJ1-5
TGTGCCAGTAGTATAGTAGGACAGGGAGTATTTGGGCAGCCCCAGCATTTT CASSIVGQGVFGQPQHF 17 TRBD1 TRBV19 NA TRBJ1-5
TGTGCCAGCAGCTCCACACTACCGGGACAGGGGAGAGATGAGCAGTTCTTC CASSSTLPGQGRDEQFF 17 TRBD1 TRBV7-3 NA TRBJ2-1
TGTGCCAGCAGCTTACGCAGGGGACCAGATACGCAGTATTTT CASSLRRGPDTQYF 14 NA TRBV7-2 NA TRBJ2-3
TGCGCCAGCAGTGAACAGATTAATGAAAAACTGTTTTTT CASSEQINEKLFF 13 NA TRBV10-1 NA TRBJ1-4
TGTGCCAGCAGTGACTCGGCTAGAACCACAGATACGCAGTATTTT CASSDSARTTDTQYF 15 NA TRBV6-4 NA TRBJ2-3
TGTGCCAGCAGTGAATGGGGAGGGGATGAAAAACTGTTTTTT CASSEWGGDEKLFF 14 NA TRBV2 NA TRBJ1-4
TGCGCCAGCAGTGCACAGGGAAATCAGCCCCAGCATTTT CASSAQGNQPQHF 13 NA TRBV10-2 NA TRBJ1-5
TGTGCCAGCAGTAATGGACAGGCGGTGTATCAGCCCCAGCATTTT CASSNGQAVYQPQHF 15 TRBD1 TRBV6-1 NA TRBJ1-5
TGTGCCAGTAGTGCCCCCTCGGCGGTAAATGGCTACACCTTC CASSAPSAVNGYTF 14 NA TRBV19 NA TRBJ1-2
TGTGCCAGCAGCCCTAGATTGTTAGGGCGGGACAGGGGCTACGAGCAGTACTTC CASSPRLLGRDRGYEQYF 18 TRBD1 TRBV27 NA TRBJ2-7
TGTGCCAGCAGCGTAGGCGCGGGGGGGTACAATGAGCAGTTCTTC CASSVGAGGYNEQFF 15 TRBD2 TRBV9 NA TRBJ2-1
TGTGCCTGGACCTCCGCTCCGTCTGTCCAGCGGGGGTCTCGGACCGGGCTGTTTTTT CAWTSAPSVQRGSRTGLFF 19 TRBD2 TRBV30 NA TRBJ2-2
TGCGCCAGCAGTGGTCAGGGGGCACAAGCTTTCTTT CASSGQGAQAFF 12 TRBD1 TRBV10-2 few TRBJ1-1
TGTGCCAGCAGCCTAAAAGAGAACACTGAAGCTTTCTTT CASSLKENTEAFF 13 NA TRBV7-7 NA TRBJ1-1
TGTGCCAGCAGCCGCGGGGCTACGGACAATGAGCAGTTCTTC CASSRGATDNEQFF 14 NA TRBV13 NA TRBJ2-1
TGTGCCAGCAGTGACAAGCGGGGGGTCACCTACGAGCAGTACTTC CASSDKRGVTYEQYF 15 TRBD2 TRBV2 NA TRBJ2-7
TGTGCCAGCAGCTTTAAGAGGGAGGGAGGCTACACCTTC CASSFKREGGYTF 13 NA TRBV7-2 few TRBJ1-2
TGTGCCAGCAGTTTGCCTACAGGGAGCGGAGAGACCCAGTACTTC CASSLPTGSGETQYF 15 NA TRBV28 once TRBJ2-5
TGTGCCAGCAGCTTTTCGGTAGCGGGAAGTGGCGAGCAGTACTTC CASSFSVAGSGEQYF 15 TRBD2 TRBV11-2 NA TRBJ2-7
TGTGCCAGCAGCCGAACAGTTTCCTACGAGCAGTACTTC CASSRTVSYEQYF 13 NA TRBV7-8 NA TRBJ2-7
TGCGCCAGCAGCTTGGGGCCGGGACAGCTTTGGGGCAATGAGCAGTTCTTC CASSLGPGQLWGNEQFF 17 TRBD1 TRBV5-1 NA TRBJ2-1
TGTGCCAGCAAATTTTTAAGGAGCTCCTACGAGCAGTACTTC CASKFLRSSYEQYF 14 NA TRBV6-5 NA TRBJ2-7
TGCAGCGTTCTGGGGCACGAGCAGTACTTC CSVLGHEQYF 10 NA TRBV29-1 NA TRBJ2-7
TGTGCCAGCAGTCGGAGGGAGACCCAGTACTTC CASSRRETQYF 11 NA TRBV28 NA TRBJ2-5
TGTGCCAGTTCCGGGACTAGCGGCACAGATACGCAGTATTTT CASSGTSGTDTQYF 14 TRBD2 TRBV7-3 NA TRBJ2-3
TGCGCCAGCAGCATTAGGAGCGGGAAAAGCCCCTACGAGCAGTACTTC CASSIRSGKSPYEQYF 16 TRBD2 TRBV5-1 NA TRBJ2-7
TGTGCCAGCAGACCCGGGGGACCTGGGGAGCAGTACTTC CASRPGGPGEQYF 13 NA TRBV7-3 NA TRBJ2-7
TGCGCCAGCAGCTTTACGACTAGCGGCTACTACGAGCAGTACTTC CASSFTTSGYYEQYF 15 TRBD2 TRBV5-1 NA TRBJ2-7
TGTGCCAGCACCGACCCCCTCCCGGGAGGTCAAGAGACCCAGTACTTC CASTDPLPGGQETQYF 16 TRBD2 TRBV7-9 NA TRBJ2-5
TGTGCCAGCAGTGAGGCAGGCCTTGGCACTGAAGCTTTCTTT CASSEAGLGTEAFF 14 NA TRBV2 NA TRBJ1-1
TGCGCCAGCAGCTCTAGTGCAGGGGGCAACGAGCAGTTCTTC CASSSSAGGNEQFF 14 TRBD1 TRBV5-1 NA TRBJ2-1
TGTGCCAGCAGTTACTATACCCCGGGGACCGGGGAGCTGTTTTTT CASSYYTPGTGELFF 15 NA TRBV6-5 NA TRBJ2-2
TGTGCCAGCGGCAGGGACAGGGGGAGTACTGAAGCTTTCTTT CASGRDRGSTEAFF 14 TRBD1 TRBV27 NA TRBJ1-1
TGTGCCAGCAGCTTTAGTTTACTAGCGGGGGAGGAGACCCAGTACTTC CASSFSLLAGEETQYF 16 TRBD2 TRBV13 NA TRBJ2-5
TGTGCCAGCAGTGGTGCAGGGCAGCTTAATCAGCCCCAGCATTTT CASSGAGQLNQPQHF 15 NA TRBV2 few TRBJ1-5
TGTGCCAGTAAGCGACGCCAGCAGCTGGCTGAAGCTTTCTTT CASKRRQQLAEAFF 14 NA TRBV19 NA TRBJ1-1
TGTGCCAGCAGCTTAGATGGGGGGGCCACTGAAGCTTTCTTT CASSLDGGATEAFF 14 NA TRBV7-2 NA TRBJ1-1
TGCGCCAGCAGCGAGCTACAGGGGTCTGAGCAGTTCTTC CASSELQGSEQFF 13 TRBD1 TRBV5-1 NA TRBJ2-1
TGTGCCAGCAGCCCTAGACAGGGGGCGCTGGGGGAGCTGTTTTTT CASSPRQGALGELFF 15 TRBD1 TRBV5-4 NA TRBJ2-2
TGTGCCAGCTCACAGGGGGCCACTGAAGCTTTCTTT CASSQGATEAFF 12 TRBD1 TRBV18 NA TRBJ1-1
TGTGCCAGCAGCTTAATGATTGCGGGAGAAAGGGCCGGGGAGCTGTTTTTT CASSLMIAGERAGELFF 17 TRBD2 TRBV7-2 NA TRBJ2-2
TGTGCCAGCAGTGAATCCAGCGGGGGCGGAGAGACCCAGTACTTC CASSESSGGGETQYF 15 TRBD2 TRBV25-1 NA TRBJ2-5
TGTGCCAGCAGCTTAGTATCTCGAGCGTCACCCCTCCACTTT CASSLVSRASPLHF 14 NA TRBV11-2 NA TRBJ1-6
TGCGCCAGCAGCCAAGATTTTGGACAGGGCGGCTACGAGCAGTACTTC CASSQDFGQGGYEQYF 16 TRBD1 TRBV4-3 NA TRBJ2-7
TGTGCCAGCAGCTCCCGGGGGGGTAATTCACCCCTCCACTTT CASSSRGGNSPLHF 14 NA TRBV9 NA TRBJ1-6
TGTGCCAGCAGTGAATATAAGCGACGACTTGAGACCCAGTACTTC CASSEYKRRLETQYF 15 NA TRBV25-1 NA TRBJ2-5
TGTGCCAGTAGTACGACAGCATCTGCTTCTAACTATGGCTACACCTTC CASSTTASASNYGYTF 16 NA TRBV19 NA TRBJ1-2
TGTGCCAGCAGCTCGGACCGGGAGGGCCGTCCCACAGATACGCAGTATTTT CASSSDREGRPTDTQYF 17 TRBD2 TRBV7-2 NA TRBJ2-3